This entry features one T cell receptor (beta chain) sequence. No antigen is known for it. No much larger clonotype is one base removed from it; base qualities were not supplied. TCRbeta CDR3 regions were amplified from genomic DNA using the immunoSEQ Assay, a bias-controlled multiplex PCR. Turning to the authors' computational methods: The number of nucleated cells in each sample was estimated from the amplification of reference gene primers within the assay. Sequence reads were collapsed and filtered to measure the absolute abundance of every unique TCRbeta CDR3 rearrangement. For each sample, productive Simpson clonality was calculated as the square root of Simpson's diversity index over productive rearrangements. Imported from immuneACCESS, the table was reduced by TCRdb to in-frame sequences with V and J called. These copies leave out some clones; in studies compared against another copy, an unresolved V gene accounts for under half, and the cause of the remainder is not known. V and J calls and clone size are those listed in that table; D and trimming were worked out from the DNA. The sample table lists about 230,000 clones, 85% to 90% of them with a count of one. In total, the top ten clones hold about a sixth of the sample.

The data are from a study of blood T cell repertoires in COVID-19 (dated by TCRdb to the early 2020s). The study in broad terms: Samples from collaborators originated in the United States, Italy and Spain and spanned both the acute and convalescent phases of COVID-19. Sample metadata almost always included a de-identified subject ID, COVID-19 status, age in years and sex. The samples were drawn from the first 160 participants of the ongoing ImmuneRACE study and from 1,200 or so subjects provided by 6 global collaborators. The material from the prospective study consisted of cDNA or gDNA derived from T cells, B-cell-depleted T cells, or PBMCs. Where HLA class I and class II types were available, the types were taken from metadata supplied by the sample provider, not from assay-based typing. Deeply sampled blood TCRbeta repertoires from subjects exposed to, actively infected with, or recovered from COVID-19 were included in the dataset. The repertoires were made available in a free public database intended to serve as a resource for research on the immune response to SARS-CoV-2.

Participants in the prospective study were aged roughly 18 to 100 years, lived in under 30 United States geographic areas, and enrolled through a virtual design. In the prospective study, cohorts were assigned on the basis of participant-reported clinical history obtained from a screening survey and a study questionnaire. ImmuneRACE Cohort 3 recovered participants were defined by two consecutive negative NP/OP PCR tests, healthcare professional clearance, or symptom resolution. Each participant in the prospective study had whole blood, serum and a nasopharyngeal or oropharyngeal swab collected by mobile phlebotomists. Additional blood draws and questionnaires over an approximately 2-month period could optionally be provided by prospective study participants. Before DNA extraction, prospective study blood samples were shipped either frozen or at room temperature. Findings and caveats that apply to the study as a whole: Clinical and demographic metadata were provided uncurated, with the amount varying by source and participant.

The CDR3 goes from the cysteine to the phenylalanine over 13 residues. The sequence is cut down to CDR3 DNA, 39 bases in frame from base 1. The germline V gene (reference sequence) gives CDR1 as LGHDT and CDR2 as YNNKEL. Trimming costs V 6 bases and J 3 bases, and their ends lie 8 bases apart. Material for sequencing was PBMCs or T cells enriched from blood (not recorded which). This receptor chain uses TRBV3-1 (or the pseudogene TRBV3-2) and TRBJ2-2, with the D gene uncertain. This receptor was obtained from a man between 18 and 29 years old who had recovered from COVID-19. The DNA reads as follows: TGTGCCAGCAGTTCACTTGACACCGGGGAGCTGTTTTTT. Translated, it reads CASSSLDTGELFF.